These 25 T cell receptor beta chains were sequenced from one sample in a study of T cells in Graves' hyperthyroidism and ophthalmopathy. Amplification of TCR beta CDR3 regions used RNA as the template. The primer set for the first-round RT-PCR of the TCR CDR3 was HTBI. TCRdb used MiXCR to reprocess the multiplex PCR reads, holding one entry per CDR3 protein. The repertoire has about 500,000 distinct CDR3 sequences, roughly 17% of them found once; the top ten carry 15% to 20%. The material sequenced was blood. Every receptor here comes from a woman under 30 with Graves' hyperthyroidism.

V usage is TRBV2 and J usage is TRBJ2-2; possibly TRBD1 for D (5 bases). Trimming removed 8 bases at V and 6 bases at J, with 13 bases between. The CDR3 runs to 13 residues. CDR1 SNHLY and CDR2 FYNNEI come from the germline V gene. CDR3 protein: CASGYRSPGELFF. CDR3 coding DNA: TGTGCCAGCGGATACAGGTCACCCGGGGAGCTGTTTTTT.

This clonotype was seen at least ten times. This chain links TRBV7-2 with TRBJ1-1; TRBD1 is a possible D gene (5 bases). V dropped 2 bases and J dropped 1 base, with 14 bases sitting between them. This CDR3 has 16 residues. From germline, CDR1 is SGHTA and CDR2 FQGNSA. The DNA for the CDR3 is TGTGCCAGCAGCTTAATAGGGGCGGGTGAGAACACTGAAGCTTTCTTT. It codes for CASSLIGAGENTEAFF.

About this clonotype: The junction and the germline gene differ at one end; a read error may be behind it. This chain uses TRBV5-1 with TRBJ2-5, with 7 bases matching TRBD2. CDR3 length: 16 residues. Germline lookup yields CDR1 SGHRS and CDR2 YFSETQ. The CDR3 region has the DNA TGCGCCAGCGGCTTTTATAGCGGGCACACGCAAGAGACCCAGTACTTC. Translated, it gives CASGFYSGHTQETQYF. Full variable domain (missing parts from reference TRBV5-1 and TRBJ2-5): KAGVTQTPRYLIKTRGQQVTLSCSPISGHRSVSWYQQTPGQGLQFLFEYFSETQRNKGNFPGRFSGRQFSNSRSEMNVSTLELGDSALYLCASGFYSGHTQETQYFGPGTRLLVL.

This clonotype was picked up many times. The CDR3 DNA sequence: TGTGCCAGCAGTGCTCCCCGGACTCTGGGGTCGGAAAAACTGTTTTTT. Amino acids: CASSAPRTLGSEKLFF. V and J are TRBV12-3 or TRBV12-4 and TRBJ1-4; unclear D gene. V lost 5 bases to trimming and J lost 8 bases, with 21 bases between them. The CDR3 spans 16 residues.

The V gene is TRBV20-1, the J gene TRBJ2-7; weak D call: TRBD2 (6 bases). The CDR3 runs 14 residues. Trimming pared 6 bases from V and 1 base from J, leaving 16 bases between. Per the germline V gene, CDR1 is DFQATT and CDR2 is SNEGSKA (reference sequence). This CDR3 is CSASTSKQSYEQYF. DNA of the CDR3: TGCAGTGCGTCCACTAGCAAACAGTCCTACGAGCAGTACTTC.

V is TRBV10-3 and J is TRBJ1-2, with 7 bases matching TRBD1. Losses at the gene ends were 8 bases for V and 2 bases for J; bases not matched to a gene: 8. This CDR3 comprises 14 residues. Germline assignment: CDR1 ENHRY and CDR2 SYGVKD. DNA for the CDR3: TGTGCCATCGAGGACAGGACCATCAACTATGGCTACACCTTC. Protein sequence: CAIEDRTINYGYTF.

Note on this clonotype: A much larger clone lies one base from this, so it may be a read error. The chain couples TRBV13 to TRBJ1-5, with D uncertain. CDR1 is PRHDT, CDR2 FYEKMQ, per germline (reference sequence). The CDR3 covers 14 residues. CDR3 region: CFSSLGGLGQPQHF. The CDR3 nucleotides read TGTTTCAGCAGCTTAGGAGGGTTGGGTCAGCCCCAGCATTTT.

This clonotype was observed many times. The rearrangement joins TRBV5-1 to TRBJ2-1; TRBD2 matches 14 bases. The CDR3 has 17 residues. Germline lookup yields CDR1 SGHRS and CDR2 YFSETQ. The junction had 5 bases not matched to a gene; V was cut back by 0 bases and J by 6 bases. This chain's CDR3 is CASSLVRGLAGANEQFF. The DNA for the CDR3 is TGCGCCAGCAGCTTGGTTCGGGGACTAGCGGGAGCCAATGAGCAGTTCTTC. Combining the CDR3 with reference TRBV5-1 and TRBJ2-1 gives the whole variable domain KAGVTQTPRYLIKTRGQQVTLSCSPISGHRSVSWYQQTPGQGLQFLFEYFSETQRNKGNFPGRFSGRQFSNSRSEMNVSTLELGDSALYLCASSLVRGLAGANEQFFGPGTRLTVL.

At least ten counts were recorded for this clonotype. The chain employs TRBV20-1 and TRBJ2-1, with a possible D match to TRBD2 (6 bases). CDR1 DFQATT and CDR2 SNEGSKA come from the germline V gene (reference sequence). The V gene lost 7 bases and the J gene lost 7 bases, with 20 bases spanning the gap. This CDR3 is built from 14 residues. The CDR3 reads CSVTRDSRANEQFF. The CDR3 DNA is TGCAGTGTAACTAGGGACTCAAGGGCTAATGAGCAGTTCTTC.

This clonotype was found many times. V gene TRBV7-8 combines with J gene TRBJ2-3; 14 bases match TRBD2. The germline V gene encodes CDR1 SGHVS and CDR2 FQNEAQ. V trimming: 4 bases; J trimming: 3 bases; junction bases outside the gene matches: 21. This CDR3 is 22 amino acids long. Here the CDR3 reads CASSSGYTRMTSGRVGTDTQYF. CDR3 nucleotides: TGTGCCAGCAGCTCCGGATATACAAGGATGACTAGCGGGAGGGTAGGAACAGATACGCAGTATTTT.

The chain uses TRBV12-3 or TRBV12-4 and TRBJ2-2; maybe TRBD2 (6 bases). Trimming pared 5 bases from V and 2 bases from J, leaving 12 bases between. This CDR3 has 15 residues. The CDR3 is CASSRTISNTGELFF. The CDR3 nucleotides read TGTGCCAGCAGTCGGACTATTTCCAACACCGGGGAGCTGTTTTTT.

This clonotype was seen at least ten times. The rearrangement links TRBV5-1 to TRBJ2-7, with D maybe TRBD2 (5 bases). V lost 4 bases and J lost 3, with 11 bases in between. Per the germline V gene, CDR1 is SGHRS and CDR2 is YFSETQ. The CDR3 consists of 13 residues. CDR3 DNA: TGCGCCAGCAGCCCCGTCGGGGACTACGAGCAGTACTTC. It translates to CASSPVGDYEQYF.

This clonotype was detected a few times. This sequence joins TRBV6-5 and TRBJ2-3, with D perhaps matching TRBD1 (5 bases). Per germline, CDR1 MNHEY and CDR2 SVGAGI. The CDR3 runs 14 residues. V gave up 0 bases and J gave up 4 bases, with 8 bases separating them. The CDR3 DNA reads as TGTGCCAGCAGTTACTCGAAGGGGTCAGATACGCAGTATTTT. Its protein product is CASSYSKGSDTQYF.

Concerning this clonotype itself: It may be a read error: a sequence one base away is much more abundant. This chain links TRBV11-3 with TRBJ2-5, with 7 positions matching TRBD1. CDR1 and CDR2 (germline): SGHNT, YENEEA. The CDR3 is 14 amino acids. The ends lost 4 bases at V and 1 base at J; junction bases unmatched: 3. DNA for the CDR3: TGTGCCAGCAGCTCGGGACAGCCCCAAGAGACCCAGTACTTC. Protein sequence: CASSSGQPQETQYF.

The chain links TRBV6-2 or TRBV6-3 to TRBJ1-5; D is possibly TRBD1 (5 bases). With 2 bases removed from V and 2 bases from J, the gap between germline ends came to 10 bases. The CDR3 extends over 15 amino acids. The V gene's germline CDR1 is MNHEY and CDR2 SVGEGT. The CDR3, as DNA: TGTGCCAGCAGTTACGAGGGGCAGCGCAATCAGCCCCAGCATTTT. This sequence encodes CASSYEGQRNQPQHF.

This clonotype was seen a few times. The chain links TRBV7-3 to TRBJ1-2, with 9 bases lining up with TRBD1. This CDR3 region has 15 residues. The junction had 9 bases not matched to a gene; V was cut back by 5 bases and J by 5 bases. From germline, CDR1 is SGHTA and CDR2 FQGTGA. CDR3 region: CASSQSPGQGYGYTF. CDR3 sequence (DNA): TGTGCCAGCAGCCAAAGCCCGGGACAGGGATATGGCTACACCTTC.

This clonotype occurred many times. J is TRBJ2-5 and V is TRBV6-2 or TRBV6-3; 7 nucleotides match TRBD2. There are 16 residues in the CDR3. Germline V gene data show CDR1 as MNHEY and CDR2 as SVGEGT. V dropped 0 bases and J dropped 5; count of bases not matched to a gene: 9. CDR3 DNA sequence: TGTGCCAGCAGTTACTCCCCGGGACTACCCTTGGAGACCCAGTACTTC. The encoded protein is CASSYSPGLPLETQYF.

This clonotype has more than one count but fewer than ten. This sequence joins TRBV6-1 and TRBJ2-2, with 7 bases identical to TRBD2. CDR1 and CDR2 (germline): MNHNS, SASEGT. The CDR3 sequence is 16 residues long. V lost 10 bases and J lost 4; bases outside the gene matches: 15. The CDR3 reads CATLKFRGVLTGELFF. The CDR3 nucleotides read TGTGCCACCCTAAAATTCCGGGGGGTTCTCACCGGGGAGCTGTTTTTT.

V is TRBV20-1 and J is TRBJ2-7; 15 bases are a match to TRBD2. Germline loops: CDR1 DFQATT, CDR2 SNEGSKA (reference sequence). The CDR3 has 16 residues. V lost 5 bases, J lost 4 bases, and 9 bases stayed unmatched. CDR3 DNA sequence: TGCAGTGCTCCTGGACTAGCGGGAGGGGTTCCGTACGAGCAGTACTTC. This encodes CSAPGLAGGVPYEQYF.

The J gene is TRBJ2-5, the V gene TRBV20-1; perhaps TRBD1 as D (6 bases). The CDR3 loop spans 16 amino acids. V was clipped by 0 bases and J by 5 bases, with 19 bases between them. Germline V gives CDR1 DFQATT, CDR2 SNEGSKA (reference sequence). CDR3 loop: CSARDLTRGPGETQYF. The CDR3 DNA reads TGCAGTGCTAGAGATCTCACCAGGGGCCCAGGGGAGACCCAGTACTTC.

This clonotype was counted a few times. The CDR3 sequence: CASSLGVDQPQHF. CDR3 sequence (DNA): TGTGCCAGCAGCTTAGGGGTGGATCAGCCCCAGCATTTT. V and J are TRBV7-2 and TRBJ1-5; D gene unclear. Trimming took off 1 base at V and 5 bases at J, with 6 bases between the two ends. This CDR3 spans 13 amino acids. Germline lookup yields CDR1 SGHTA and CDR2 FQGNSA.

This clonotype was counted a few times. This sequence joins TRBV7-9 and TRBJ2-3, with TRBD2 matching over 7 bases. In germline, CDR1 is SEHNR, CDR2 FQNEAQ (reference sequence). V lost 2 bases to trimming and J lost 1 base; unmatched junction nucleotides: 9. This CDR3 has 17 amino acids. The CDR3 loop reads CASSLRLARKGTDTQYF. CDR3 in DNA: TGTGCCAGCAGCTTACGACTAGCTCGGAAAGGCACAGATACGCAGTATTTT. The complete variable domain, with remaining parts taken from reference TRBV7-9 and TRBJ2-3, reads DTGVSQNPRHKITKRGQNVTFRCDPISEHNRLYWYRQTLGQGPEFLTYFQNEAQLEKSRLLSDRFSAERPKGSFSTLEIQRTEQGDSAMYLCASSLRLARKGTDTQYFGPGTRLTVL.

This clonotype was counted a few times. Here the CDR3 DNA reads TGTGCCAGCAGTGAATTAAGTACGGGAAATGAAAAACTGTTTTTT. It encodes CASSELSTGNEKLFF. This chain links TRBV25-1 with TRBJ1-4; D is unclear. Deletions cut 1 base from V and 5 bases from J, with 11 bases between. Germline values: CDR1 MGHDK, CDR2 SYGVNS. The CDR3 contains 15 residues.

A note on this clonotype: A much larger clone lies one base from this, so it may be a read error. The final CDR3 position lacks the conserved phenylalanine or tryptophan, pointing to a likely read error. The chain links TRBV28 to TRBJ2-5, with D tentatively TRBD2 (5 bases). The CDR3 totals 15 residues. Germline-derived CDR1 and CDR2 are MDHEN and SYDVKM. V was clipped by 1 base and J by 1 base, with 10 bases between them. The CDR3 DNA reads TGTGCCAGCAGTTTATATATGGCGGGCCAAGAGACCCAGTACCTC. Translating gives CASSLYMAGQETQYL.

The chain carries TRBV6-2 or TRBV6-3 and TRBJ1-1; D not certain. This CDR3 spans 14 amino acids. The germline V and J ends were trimmed by 7 bases and 1 base, with 13 bases remaining between them. Looked up from germline, CDR1 is MNHEY and CDR2 is SVGEGT. CDR3 sequence (DNA): TGTGCCAGCACCAAAGATCGGGGGAACACTGAAGCTTTCTTT. As protein: CASTKDRGNTEAFF.